This entry is about one T cell receptor (beta chain). The target antigen is unknown. Primers: 60 Vbeta forward and 13 Jbeta reverse. TCRdb keeps only in-frame clones here, not all; method: immunoSEQ multiplex PCR. The sample carries tens of thousands of clones, roughly 78% recorded once. The data stem from a study of cytomegalovirus exposure and HLA in healthy donors. Across the study: Roughly 85 million unique TCRs from HLA-typed donors made up an early data release. Findings and limits, study-wide: Links to common viral pathogens appeared, in a later analysis, for several of the most significant clusters. Accurate prediction of most subjects' HLA-A and HLA-B alleles from TCR beta sequences was reported. Three CMV-associated chains proved CMV antigen-specific in vitro.

The trim removed 3 bases at V and 4 bases at J, leaving 3 bases unmatched. CDR1 is SGHAT, CDR2 FQNNGV, per germline. The CDR3 runs 15 residues. The rearrangement links TRBV11-2 to TRBJ2-3; the match to TRBD1 covers 11 bases. This TCR derives from a man aged 40-49 years in good health and CMV-seronegative. Sample: PBMCs. This chain's CDR3 is CASSLWDRGADTQYF. CDR3 in DNA: TGTGCCAGCAGCTTGTGGGACAGGGGGGCAGATACGCAGTATTTT.